These 22 T cell receptor beta chains were sequenced from one sample in a study of OX40 agonist ivuxolimab in advanced cancers. The assay was immunoSEQ multiplex PCR, and TCRdb's table has in-frame clones only and misses some. The sample lists tens of thousands of clones, approximately 90% seen once, with 5.4% in the top ten. Here the sequenced sample was CD4+ or CD8+ T cells sorted from blood, taken in a trial of the OX40 agonist ivuxolimab. Source of these receptors: an adult with an advanced solid tumor such as melanoma, head and neck, liver or kidney cancer.

V usage is TRBV19 and J usage is TRBJ2-1; TRBD2 agrees at 12 bases. In germline, CDR1 is LNHDA, CDR2 SQIVND (reference sequence). V was clipped by 8 bases and J by 4 bases; unmatched bases: 3. The CDR3 consists of 14 residues. The CDR3 spells CASFGTSGYNEQFF. CDR3 DNA sequence: TGTGCCAGTTTTGGGACTAGCGGGTACAATGAGCAGTTCTTC.

The chain couples TRBV19 to TRBJ1-4, with 7 bases identical to TRBD1. Germline V gene data show CDR1 as LNHDA and CDR2 as SQIVND (reference sequence). The V gene end was trimmed by 4 bases and the J gene end by 4 bases; junction bases not matched to a gene: 6. This CDR3 spans 15 amino acids. This CDR3 reads CASSNSGTVNEKLFF. The CDR3, as DNA: TGTGCCAGTAGTAACTCCGGGACAGTTAATGAAAAACTGTTTTTT. Together with reference TRBV19 and TRBJ1-4, the CDR3 gives the full variable domain: DGGITQSPKYLFRKEGQNVTLSCEQNLNHDAMYWYRQDPGQGLRLIYYSQIVNDFQKGDIAEGYSVSREKKESFPLTVTSAQKNPTAFYLCASSNSGTVNEKLFFGSGTQLSVL.

The chain carries TRBV5-1 and TRBJ1-4; D call uncertain. Germline V lookup: CDR1 SGHRS, CDR2 YFSETQ. The V end lost 4 bases, the J end lost 0 bases, and 22 bases lay between the germline ends. The CDR3 length is 19 residues. CDR3 nucleotides: TGCGCCAGCAGCCTCACGGCTCGGAGGGCCCTCTCAACTAATGAAAAACTGTTTTTT. It specifies CASSLTARRALSTNEKLFF. Together with reference TRBV5-1 and TRBJ1-4, the CDR3 gives the full variable domain: KAGVTQTPRYLIKTRGQQVTLSCSPISGHRSVSWYQQTPGQGLQFLFEYFSETQRNKGNFPGRFSGRQFSNSRSEMNVSTLELGDSALYLCASSLTARRALSTNEKLFFGSGTQLSVL.

This chain connects TRBV4-1 to TRBJ2-1; D is uncertain. Germline V gives CDR1 MGHRA, CDR2 YSYEKL. V lost 1 base, J lost 2 bases, and 12 bases lay in between. The CDR3 has 16 residues. The CDR3 protein is CASSQVDILTYNEQFF. As DNA, the CDR3 is TGCGCCAGCAGCCAAGTCGACATTTTAACCTACAATGAGCAGTTCTTC.

The gene calls are TRBV6-5 and TRBJ2-2; D is unclear. Trimming took off 2 bases at V and 6 bases at J, with 1 base between the two ends. Germline V gene lookup returns CDR1 MNHEY and CDR2 SVGAGI. The CDR3 loop spans 11 amino acids. Here the CDR3 DNA reads TGTGCCAGCAGTTACCCCGGGGAGCTGTTTTTT. Its protein is CASSYPGELFF.

This clone was found a few times. V usage is TRBV28 and J usage is TRBJ1-5; D is unclear. There are 12 residues in the CDR3. CDR1 is MDHEN, CDR2 SYDVKM, per germline. Trimming took off 6 bases at V and 1 base at J, with 4 bases between the two ends. The CDR3 bases are TGTGCCAGCAGGTCCAGCAATCAGCCCCAGCATTTT. Amino acids: CASRSSNQPQHF.

This chain's CDR3 is CASSFRESPTDTQYF. CDR3 DNA sequence: TGTGCCAGCAGCTTCCGGGAGAGCCCCACAGATACGCAGTATTTT. The chain employs TRBV7-2 and TRBJ2-3; D may be TRBD2 (6 bases). Germline V gives CDR1 SGHTA, CDR2 FQGNSA. V was cut by 3 bases and J by 2 bases, with 12 bases left in between. The CDR3 contains 15 residues.

The rearrangement joins TRBV5-1 to TRBJ2-2; possibly TRBD1 for D (6 bases). Deletions cut 2 bases from V and 1 base from J, with 12 bases between. Germline CDR1 SGHRS, CDR2 YFSETQ. This CDR3 contains 16 residues. The CDR3 DNA is TGCGCCAGCAGCTTTACGGGACACTGGAACACCGGGGAGCTGTTTTTT. This sequence encodes CASSFTGHWNTGELFF.

The chain carries TRBV7-6 and TRBJ2-3; 12 nucleotides agree with TRBD2. V trimming: 4 bases; J trimming: 0 bases; junction bases outside the gene matches: 5. The CDR3 sequence is 17 residues long. Germline CDR1 and CDR2: SGHVS and FNYEAQ. The CDR3 is CASSSGLAGSSTDTQYF. The CDR3 DNA follows: TGTGCCAGCAGCTCCGGACTAGCGGGATCGAGCACAGATACGCAGTATTTT.

The V call is TRBV7-8, the J call TRBJ1-2; the match to TRBD1 covers 8 bases. V dropped 5 bases and J dropped 0; count of bases not matched to a gene: 2. Germline CDR1 is SGHVS and CDR2 is FQNEAQ. This CDR3 contains 14 residues. The CDR3 DNA is TGTGCCAGCAGCGAGGACAGGGCTAACTATGGCTACACCTTC. The encoded protein is CASSEDRANYGYTF.

This clone was detected a few times. The chain has TRBV6-1 and TRBJ2-7; 9 positions match TRBD2. This CDR3 contains 15 residues. The germline gives CDR1 MNHNS, CDR2 SASEGT. With 4 bases clipped from V and 5 bases from J, the junction kept 9 bases outside the gene matches. This CDR3 reads CASSGWSGRSDEQYF. Here the CDR3 DNA reads TGTGCCAGCAGTGGATGGAGCGGGAGGTCCGACGAGCAGTACTTC.

DNA for the CDR3: TGTGCCAGCAGTTCACAGGGCTACGAGCAGTACTTC. Translation gives CASSSQGYEQYF. This chain links TRBV6-5 with TRBJ2-7; TRBD1 is a possible D gene (6 bases). The V gene's germline CDR1 is MNHEY and CDR2 SVGAGI. The CDR3 sequence is 12 residues long. Trimming removed 4 bases at V and 3 bases at J, with 7 bases between.

This chain joins TRBV13 and TRBJ1-5; no clear D. V gave up 5 bases and J gave up 5 bases, with 22 bases separating them. The CDR3 is 17 residues long. The germline CDR1 and CDR2 sequences are PRHDT and FYEKMQ (reference sequence). This CDR3 is CASSRRTGGPLDQPQHF. The CDR3 region has the DNA TGTGCCAGCAGCCGTAGGACGGGAGGGCCCTTGGATCAGCCCCAGCATTTT. The variable domain in full, with the rest retrieved from reference TRBV13 and TRBJ1-5, is AAGVIQSPRHLIKEKRETATLKCYPIPRHDTVYWYQQGPGQDPQFLISFYEKMQSDKGSIPDRFSAQQFSDYHSELNMSSLELGDSALYFCASSRRTGGPLDQPQHFGDGTRLSIL.

This clone has just one count. This chain links TRBV27 with TRBJ1-2, with TRBD1 matching 9 bases. The CDR3 is 15 amino acids. Trimming removed 2 bases from V and 8 bases from J; junction bases left unmatched: 9. Germline-derived CDR1 and CDR2 are MNHEY and SMNVEV (reference sequence). CDR3 in amino acids: CASSLGTGFRYGYTF. The CDR3 DNA follows: TGTGCCAGCAGTTTAGGGACAGGGTTTCGGTACGGCTACACCTTC.

This chain links TRBV4-1 with TRBJ1-5; 8 nucleotides agree with TRBD1. The ends lost 0 bases at V and 5 bases at J; junction bases unmatched: 6. The CDR3 length is 16 residues. The germline V gene has CDR1 MGHRA and CDR2 YSYEKL. DNA for the CDR3: TGCGCCAGCAGCCAAGAAGTGGGGGACAGGTATCAGCCCCAGCATTTT. This gives the protein CASSQEVGDRYQPQHF.

The genes are TRBV10-3 and TRBJ2-7; no firm D call. Trimming pared 6 bases from V and 6 bases from J, leaving 15 bases between. Germline V gene lookup returns CDR1 ENHRY and CDR2 SYGVKD. The CDR3 extends over 13 amino acids. The CDR3 nucleotides are TGTGCCATCAGCCCCCGGGTTATGGGCGAGCAGTACTTC. Amino acid sequence: CAISPRVMGEQYF.

This clone was recorded once. This chain connects TRBV4-3 to TRBJ2-3, with 7 bases that match TRBD1. The CDR3 runs 15 residues. V lost 5 bases to trimming and J lost 4 bases; unmatched junction nucleotides: 9. Germline lookup yields CDR1 LGHNA and CDR2 YSLEER. CDR3 sequence reads: CASSYLGGRADTQYF. The CDR3 DNA reads TGCGCCAGCAGCTACCTAGGGGGCAGGGCAGATACGCAGTATTTT.

This chain links TRBV4-1 with TRBJ2-2, with 11 bases matching TRBD2. Germline CDR1 is MGHRA and CDR2 is YSYEKL. This CDR3 has 17 residues. Trimming removed 1 base from V and 3 bases from J; junction bases left unmatched: 4. The CDR3 coding sequence is TGCGCCAGCAGCCAAGCCGGACTAGCGGGTCACACCGGGGAGCTGTTTTTT. Translating it yields CASSQAGLAGHTGELFF.

This chain connects TRBV4-1 to TRBJ2-4; the D is unclear. This CDR3 comprises 15 residues. CDR1 is MGHRA, CDR2 YSYEKL, per germline. The V end lost 0 bases, the J end lost 5 bases, and 11 bases lay between the germline ends. The DNA for the CDR3 is TGCGCCAGCAGCCAAGATCGAACAGCAGAAAACATTCAGTACTTC. This sequence encodes CASSQDRTAENIQYF.

The V call is TRBV18, the J call TRBJ1-2; perhaps TRBD1 as D (5 bases). With 6 bases removed from V and 3 bases from J, the gap between germline ends came to 20 bases. The CDR3 consists of 16 residues. Germline lookup yields CDR1 KGHSH and CDR2 LQKENI. CDR3 amino acids: CASSPEGGGGYYGYTF. DNA for the CDR3: TGTGCCAGCTCTCCCGAAGGTGGCGGGGGATACTATGGCTACACCTTC.

The chain employs TRBV6-5 and TRBJ2-1; D remains ambiguous. Trimming took 2 bases from V and 5 from J, leaving 13 bases between them. This CDR3 comprises 15 residues. Germline loops: CDR1 MNHEY, CDR2 SVGAGI. The CDR3 sequence is CASSYQEPRDNEQFF. The CDR3 DNA sequence: TGTGCCAGCAGTTACCAGGAGCCACGCGACAATGAGCAGTTCTTC.

The gene calls are TRBV28 and TRBJ2-4, with TRBD1 identical over 8 bases. CDR3 length equals 16 residues. The germline gives CDR1 MDHEN, CDR2 SYDVKM. V lost 6 bases and J lost 1; bases outside the gene matches: 8. The CDR3 reads CASRTGQGEAKNIQYF. DNA of the CDR3: TGTGCCAGCAGAACAGGACAGGGAGAGGCCAAAAACATTCAGTACTTC.